The source of this T cell receptor beta chain is a study of shared clonotypes between healthy human individuals. Background on the study: Aged 18 to 49, the donors were two women and three men.

The data were produced by immunoSEQ multiplex PCR, yet TCRdb's version contains in-frame clones alone and is incomplete. The data contain hundreds of thousands of clones, 95% to 97% of them singletons. In regard to this clone: Its specificity is not known.

The study, taken as a whole, reports: For naive CD4 cells, around 5.1% of clonotypes were shared across a handful of donors.

Donors, without exception, were Caucasian adults residing in Nashville, Tennessee. In CD8 memory, CD45RO+ cells were put together with CCR7-negative CD45RA+ TemRA cells. The germline gives CDR1 MDHEN, CDR2 SYDVKM. The CDR3 consists of 12 residues. V was clipped by 4 bases and J by 6 bases, with 9 bases between them. The sample comprised memory CD8+ T cells sorted from blood. This sample's subset: CD45RO+ cells pooled with CCR7-negative TemRA cells. The gene calls are TRBV28 and TRBJ1-2, with a possible D match to TRBD1 (6 bases). This sequence originates from a man aged 30 to 45 in good health. Here the CDR3 reads CASSSGVDGYTF. As DNA, the CDR3 is TGTGCCAGCAGTTCAGGGGTCGATGGCTACACCTTC.